The 31 T cell receptor beta chains below were found in one sample sequenced in a study of beta chain features in type 1 diabetes. Every isolated RNA sample was fully reverse transcribed, so sequencing captured expressed TCRB transcripts. Using immunoSEQ multiplex PCR, the repertoire was profiled, and TCRdb retains in-frame clones only, with some absent. The top ten hold 0.023% of the sample, which has over 700,000 clones, 17% seen once. The sequenced sample was naive CD4+ T cells from blood. These receptors came from a woman younger than 35 in good health.

This clone was seen a few times. J is TRBJ2-1 and V is TRBV5-1, with D possibly called TRBD1 or TRBD2 (5 bases each). Germline lookup yields CDR1 SGHRS and CDR2 YFSETQ. V was shortened by 0 bases and J by 0 bases, with 10 bases between the two germline ends. CDR3 size: 16 residues. The CDR3 DNA sequence: TGCGCCAGCAGCTTGGTAGGGGAGCCCTCCTACAATGAGCAGTTCTTC. Translating gives CASSLVGEPSYNEQFF.

The chain uses TRBV15 and TRBJ2-5; D is unclear. Trimming removed 5 bases from V and 2 bases from J, with 15 bases in between. The CDR3 spans 15 residues. Germline V gene data show CDR1 as LNHNV and CDR2 as YYDKDF (reference sequence). The CDR3 is CATSLRPHQQETQYF. In DNA, the CDR3 is TGTGCCACCAGCCTCCGGCCACACCAGCAAGAGACCCAGTACTTC.

This clone occurred a few times. V is TRBV2 and J is TRBJ1-5; D gene uncertain. V lost 7 bases and J lost 3, with 10 bases in between. The CDR3 has 13 residues. The germline CDR1 and CDR2 sequences are SNHLY and FYNNEI. The CDR3 loop is CASNGVSNQPQHF. DNA for the CDR3: TGTGCCAGCAATGGGGTATCCAATCAGCCCCAGCATTTT.

In its sample, this clone was seen a few times. V and J are TRBV11-3 and TRBJ2-1; D perhaps matches TRBD2 (5 bases). In germline, CDR1 is SGHNT, CDR2 YENEEA. Between the trimmed V and J ends, which lost 2 bases and 8 bases, there was a span of 10 bases. The CDR3 sequence is 13 residues long. DNA for the CDR3: TGTGCCAGCAGCTTAAGAGGGATGCATGAGCAGTTCTTC. The encoded protein is CASSLRGMHEQFF.

A few counts support this clone. The chain joins TRBV7-9 to TRBJ2-1; D gene unclear. This CDR3 contains 13 residues. Germline loops: CDR1 SEHNR, CDR2 FQNEAQ (reference sequence). V dropped 1 base and J dropped 10 bases, with 11 bases sitting between them. CDR3 bases: TGTGCCAGCAGCTTAGGGGTAGGAAGGGAGCAGTTCTTC. It codes for CASSLGVGREQFF.

The chain combines TRBV7-8 with TRBJ1-1; 7 bases agree with TRBD1. In germline, CDR1 is SGHVS, CDR2 FQNEAQ. Germline trimming cut 5 bases from V and 7 bases from J; bases unmatched to any gene: 13. CDR3 length: 15 amino acids. CDR3 nucleotides: TGTGCCAGCAGCCCGTCCCGCACAGGGGTTAGTGAAGCTTTCTTT. This gives the protein CASSPSRTGVSEAFF.

This clone was seen more than once but under ten times. V is TRBV27 and J is TRBJ2-6; TRBD1 agrees at 9 bases. The CDR3 runs to 17 residues. V lost 4 bases and J lost 3; bases outside the gene matches: 7. Looked up from germline, CDR1 is MNHEY and CDR2 is SMNVEV (reference sequence). This CDR3 is CASSWLQGAGGANVLTF. The CDR3 region has the DNA TGTGCCAGCAGTTGGTTACAGGGGGCAGGTGGGGCCAACGTCCTGACTTTC.

This clone occurred a few times. The V and J genes are TRBV9 and TRBJ2-7; TRBD2 matches 10 bases. Germline V gene sequence: CDR1 SGDLS, CDR2 YYNGEE. Trimming cost V 2 bases and J 3 bases; bases outside gene matches: 2. This CDR3 is built from 14 residues. CDR3 amino acids: CASSVSGRDYEQYF. CDR3 nucleotide sequence: TGTGCCAGCAGCGTCAGCGGGAGGGACTACGAGCAGTACTTC.

This clone was picked up a small number of times. As DNA, the CDR3 is TGTGCCAGCAGCTTAGCGATAGGACAGGGGGTCCACGAGCAGTACTTC. Protein product: CASSLAIGQGVHEQYF. The V call is TRBV7-2, the J call TRBJ2-7; 10 bases match TRBD1. J was trimmed by 5 bases and V by 0 bases; bases with no gene match: 7. CDR1 SGHTA and CDR2 FQGNSA come from the germline V gene. This CDR3 spans 16 amino acids.

The V and J genes are TRBV9 and TRBJ2-1, with D possibly being TRBD2 (5 bases). The CDR3 runs 15 residues. The germline CDR1 and CDR2 sequences are SGDLS and YYNGEE. V was clipped by 4 bases and J by 8 bases, with 19 bases between them. CDR3 amino acids: CASSPHTNRGHEQFF. In DNA, the CDR3 is TGTGCCAGCAGCCCGCACACCAATCGGGGTCATGAGCAGTTCTTC.

This clone was observed a handful of times. The CDR3 here is CASSEYNSGSYEQYF. The CDR3 DNA reads as TGTGCCAGCAGTGAGTATAATAGCGGGAGTTACGAGCAGTACTTC. V usage is TRBV25-1 and J usage is TRBJ2-7, with 9 bases fitting TRBD2. V shed 3 bases and J 4 bases; nucleotides not matched to a gene: 7. The CDR3 totals 15 residues. Per germline, CDR1 MGHDK and CDR2 SYGVNS.

The rearrangement links TRBV7-9 to TRBJ2-3; TRBD2 matches 8 bases. Germline V gives CDR1 SEHNR, CDR2 FQNEAQ (reference sequence). This CDR3 has 17 residues. Losses at the gene ends were 5 bases for V and 4 bases for J; bases not matched to a gene: 14. The chain's CDR3 is CASSPRGLAGLADTQYF. DNA of the CDR3: TGTGCCAGCAGCCCGAGGGGGTTAGCGGGATTGGCAGATACGCAGTATTTT.

This chain connects TRBV18 to TRBJ1-2; D call uncertain. The V end lost 1 base, the J end lost 3 bases, and 21 bases lay between the germline ends. This CDR3 is 18 amino acids long. In germline, CDR1 is KGHSH, CDR2 LQKENI. CDR3 amino acids: CASSPRREQTFLDYGYTF. CDR3 in DNA: TGTGCCAGCTCACCACGGCGTGAACAGACCTTTCTCGACTATGGCTACACCTTC.

This clone was counted between two and nine times. This chain links TRBV6-6 with TRBJ1-5; 10 positions agree with TRBD1. CDR3 length equals 15 residues. Per the germline V gene, CDR1 is MNHNY and CDR2 is SVGAGI (reference sequence). J lost 2 bases, V lost 6 bases, and 4 bases had no gene match. Written as DNA, the CDR3 is TGTGCCAGCAGAATGACAGGGGGCGGCAATCAGCCCCAGCATTTT. Its protein product is CASRMTGGGNQPQHF.

The sample holds a few counts of this clone. This rearrangement joins TRBV19 to TRBJ2-7; TRBD2 aligns across 13 bases. The J segment lost 4 bases and the V segment lost 4 bases, leaving 7 bases of the junction unmatched. Germline CDR1 LNHDA, CDR2 SQIVND (reference sequence). This CDR3 region has 16 residues. CDR3 amino acids: CASSTGLAGEVYEQYF. For the CDR3, the DNA is TGTGCCAGTAGTACCGGACTAGCGGGAGAGGTTTACGAGCAGTACTTC.

This clone was counted between two and nine times. The chain has TRBV25-1 and TRBJ1-1, with 7 bases matching TRBD1. V lost 5 bases, J lost 5 bases, and 5 bases stayed unmatched. Germline CDR1 is MGHDK and CDR2 is SYGVNS. The CDR3 runs 13 residues. The CDR3 protein is CASSLPQGTEAFF. The CDR3 nucleotides are TGTGCCAGCAGTCTCCCACAGGGGACTGAAGCTTTCTTT.

This clone was picked up a small number of times. The V gene is TRBV4-2, the J gene TRBJ2-1; unclear D gene. Germline CDR1 reads LGHNA; CDR2 reads YNFKEQ. The CDR3 is made up of 17 amino acids. Trimming pared 0 bases from V and 0 bases from J, leaving 12 bases between. This CDR3 reads CASSQEGMGSSYNEQFF. In nucleotides, the CDR3 is TGTGCCAGCAGCCAAGAAGGTATGGGATCCTCCTACAATGAGCAGTTCTTC.

This chain links TRBV7-9 with TRBJ2-1, with D maybe TRBD2 (6 bases). The length of the CDR3 is 17 residues. The germline V and J ends were trimmed by 3 bases and 4 bases, with 19 bases remaining between them. From germline, CDR1 is SEHNR and CDR2 FQNEAQ (reference sequence). The CDR3 is CASSFNRLVAVYNEQFF. The DNA of the CDR3 is TGTGCCAGCAGCTTTAATAGGTTGGTAGCGGTTTACAATGAGCAGTTCTTC. Using reference TRBV7-9 and TRBJ2-1 for the parts outside the CDR3, the full variable domain is DTGVSQNPRHKITKRGQNVTFRCDPISEHNRLYWYRQTLGQGPEFLTYFQNEAQLEKSRLLSDRFSAERPKGSFSTLEIQRTEQGDSAMYLCASSFNRLVAVYNEQFFGPGTRLTVL.

There are a few counts of this clone. The genes are TRBV7-2 and TRBJ1-1, with TRBD1 matching over 7 bases. CDR3 length equals 13 residues. With V trimmed by 3 bases and J by 8 bases, 6 bases remained unmatched. CDR1 SGHTA and CDR2 FQGNSA come from the germline V gene. The CDR3 region has the DNA TGTGCCAGCAGCTTTAGGACAGGCAACGAAGCTTTCTTT. Translated, it gives CASSFRTGNEAFF.

The chain combines TRBV6-6 with TRBJ1-1, with 7 bases identical to TRBD1. The CDR3 runs to 16 residues. The germline V gene encodes CDR1 MNHNY and CDR2 SVGAGI (reference sequence). V was clipped by 6 bases and J by 1 base; unmatched bases: 11. The CDR3 region has the DNA TGTGCCAGCAGCCACCCGGCGGAGGGGGCGAACACTGAAGCTTTCTTT. Translation: CASSHPAEGANTEAFF.

This clone was seen more than once but under ten times. The V call is TRBV4-2, the J call TRBJ2-7; 8 bases align to TRBD2. After removal of 3 bases from V and 2 bases from J, the junction contained 9 bases not matched to a gene. There are 16 residues in the CDR3. Germline V lookup: CDR1 LGHNA, CDR2 YNFKEQ. In nucleotides, the CDR3 is TGTGCCAGCAGCCATATTAGCGGGACTGCACCCTACGAGCAGTACTTC. Translation: CASSHISGTAPYEQYF.

This CDR3 is CASSLVGVSSYNEQFF. The DNA of the CDR3 is TGCGCCAGCAGCTTGGTGGGGGTGAGCTCCTACAATGAGCAGTTCTTC. The chain uses TRBV5-1 and TRBJ2-1, with D perhaps TRBD1 or TRBD2 (5 bases each). In germline, CDR1 is SGHRS, CDR2 YFSETQ. The CDR3 runs to 16 residues. Trimming took off 0 bases at V and 0 bases at J, with 10 bases between the two ends.

This clone has just a few counts. V gene TRBV9 combines with J gene TRBJ1-1, with D hard to call. The CDR3 consists of 13 residues. V was clipped by 0 bases and J by 7 bases, with 10 bases between them. CDR1 is SGDLS, CDR2 YYNGEE, per germline. CDR3 sequence: CASSVAAMDEAFF. The CDR3 coding sequence is TGTGCCAGCAGCGTAGCTGCGATGGATGAAGCTTTCTTT.

A few counts support this clone. V is TRBV27 and J is TRBJ2-7; D perhaps matches TRBD1 (7 bases). Between the trimmed V and J ends, which lost 6 bases and 1 base, there was a span of 10 bases. The CDR3 is 13 residues long. CDR1 and CDR2 (germline): MNHEY, SMNVEV (reference sequence). As DNA, the CDR3 is TGTGCCAGCAGGCGGGACAGTTCCTACGAGCAGTACTTC. It specifies CASRRDSSYEQYF.

The rearrangement joins TRBV7-2 to TRBJ1-1, with D possibly TRBD1 on 5 matching bases. Per germline, CDR1 SGHTA and CDR2 FQGNSA. Trimming took 2 bases from V and 1 from J, leaving 11 bases between them. The CDR3 spans 15 residues. In DNA form, the CDR3 reads TGTGCCAGCAGCTTATTAGGGGCTGGGAACACTGAAGCTTTCTTT. Amino acids: CASSLLGAGNTEAFF.

This chain links TRBV2 with TRBJ2-2; 9 bases map to TRBD2. The CDR3 is 12 amino acids. The V and J ends lost 6 bases and 8 bases, in that order; junction bases with no gene match: 1. The germline gives CDR1 SNHLY, CDR2 FYNNEI. CDR3 nucleotides: TGTGCCAGCAGCGGACTAGCGGGGGAGCTGTTTTTT. The encoded protein is CASSGLAGELFF.

This clone was observed a few times. V is TRBV5-1 and J is TRBJ1-4; TRBD1 might be the D (5 bases). Germline values: CDR1 SGHRS, CDR2 YFSETQ. V lost 2 bases and J lost 7, with 15 bases in between. This CDR3 region has 15 residues. The CDR3 sequence is CASSFGATALEKLFF. The CDR3 DNA reads as TGCGCCAGCAGCTTTGGAGCGACAGCGCTTGAAAAACTGTTTTTT.

This clone was observed a handful of times. CDR3 in amino acids: CASSENRGFSYEQYF. As DNA, the CDR3 is TGTGCCAGCAGTGAAAACAGGGGGTTCTCCTACGAGCAGTACTTC. The rearrangement uses TRBV2 and TRBJ2-7, with 8 bases that match TRBD1. The CDR3 has 15 residues. V shed 2 bases, J shed 0 bases, and the junction held 3 bases outside the gene matches. The germline gives CDR1 SNHLY, CDR2 FYNNEI.

With respect to this clone: Other DNA sequences in this sample translate to the same CDR3. This chain uses TRBV7-2 with TRBJ2-1; possibly TRBD2 for D (5 bases). The germline V gene has CDR1 SGHTA and CDR2 FQGNSA. Trimming left V 3 bases short and J 6 bases short, with 9 bases between. CDR3 length equals 13 residues. CDR3 protein: CASSFGLINEQFF. In nucleotides, the CDR3 is TGTGCCAGCAGCTTCGGACTGATCAATGAGCAGTTCTTC.

The CDR3 DNA sequence: TGTGCCAGTAGTTCGTTAAGCGGGAGAACCCACAATGAGCAGTTCTTC. Protein: CASSSLSGRTHNEQFF. The chain couples TRBV19 to TRBJ2-1; 8 bases align to TRBD2. The CDR3 spans 16 residues. The germline V gene has CDR1 LNHDA and CDR2 SQIVND (reference sequence). V trimming: 5 bases; J trimming: 5 bases; junction bases outside the gene matches: 11.

There are a few counts of this clone. The chain uses TRBV7-2 and TRBJ2-2; the match to TRBD2 covers 11 bases. With V trimmed by 5 bases and J by 5 bases, 7 bases remained unmatched. This CDR3 comprises 16 residues. Looked up from germline, CDR1 is SGHTA and CDR2 is FQGNSA. The CDR3 protein is CASSLTSGRATGELFF. The CDR3 nucleotides are TGTGCCAGCAGCCTTACTAGCGGGAGAGCTACCGGGGAGCTGTTTTTT. The variable domain in full, completed from reference TRBV7-2 and TRBJ2-2, reads GAGVSQSPSNKVTEKGKDVELRCDPISGHTALYWYRQSLGQGLEFLIYFQGNSAPDKSGLPSDRFSAERTGGSVSTLTIQRTQQEDSAVYLCASSLTSGRATGELFFGEGSRLTVL.